This T cell receptor beta chain was identified during a study of graft-versus-host responses after intestinal transplantation. With respect to this clone: Its matching antigen is unknown.

Some clones are missing from TCRdb's copy, which holds only in-frame ones; the method was immunoSEQ multiplex PCR. The data contain around 69,000 clones, 90% of them singletons. This CDR3 has 15 residues. Germline values: CDR1 MNHNS, CDR2 SASEGT. V was shortened by 6 bases and J by 3 bases, with 15 bases between the two germline ends. This sample comprised unstimulated CD8+ T cells sorted from spleen or lymph node cells, obtained before transplant. This TCR came from a human donor who was the organ donor for an intestinal transplant. This rearrangement joins TRBV6-1 to TRBJ2-4; unclear D gene. The CDR3 DNA reads TGTGCCAGCAGGGATACCCTAGAGGACAAAAACATTCAGTACTTC. This codes for CASRDTLEDKNIQYF.